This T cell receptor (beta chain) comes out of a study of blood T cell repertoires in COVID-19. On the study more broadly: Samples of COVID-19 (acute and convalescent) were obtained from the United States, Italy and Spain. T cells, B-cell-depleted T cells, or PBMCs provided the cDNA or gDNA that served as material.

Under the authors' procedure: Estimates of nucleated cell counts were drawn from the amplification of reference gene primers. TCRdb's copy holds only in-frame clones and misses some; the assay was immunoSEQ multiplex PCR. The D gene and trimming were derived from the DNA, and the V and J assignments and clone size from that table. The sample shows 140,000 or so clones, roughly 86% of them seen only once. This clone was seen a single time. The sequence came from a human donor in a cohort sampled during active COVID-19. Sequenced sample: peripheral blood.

CDR3 amino acids: CASSLGLDRAGNTIYF. The CDR3 DNA reads TGTGCCAGCAGCTTAGGCCTGGACAGGGCGGGAAACACCATATATTTT. The chain has TRBV7-6 and TRBJ1-3, with 8 bases matching TRBD1. The CDR3 runs 16 residues. Trimming removed 1 base from V and 4 bases from J; junction bases left unmatched: 6. CDR1 and CDR2 (germline): SGHVS, FNYEAQ.